This T cell receptor beta chain was profiled in a study of blood T cell repertoires in COVID-19. Background on the study: Material from acute and convalescent COVID-19 was sourced from the United States, Italy and Spain. The analysed material was cDNA or gDNA that came from T cells, B-cell-depleted T cells, or PBMCs.

This CDR3 is 13 amino acids long. V gave up 3 bases and J gave up 7 bases, with 12 bases separating them. Looked up from germline, CDR1 is MNHNS and CDR2 is SASEGT. This clone was seen more than once but under ten times. How the authors handled the data: Estimates of nucleated cell counts were drawn from the amplification of reference gene primers. Data came from immunoSEQ multiplex PCR; TCRdb stores just in-frame clones and leaves some out. V, J and clone size are taken as reported in that table, and D and trimming were inferred from the DNA itself. Here the sample spans fewer than 300,000 clones, over 75% being singletons.

This clonotype originated in a human donor in a cohort sampled during active COVID-19. The chain combines TRBV6-1 with TRBJ1-2; D not certain. The sample comprised peripheral blood. The CDR3, as DNA: TGTGCCAGCAGTGACCCACTGCGGCCTGGCTACACCTTC. This translates into CASSDPLRPGYTF.